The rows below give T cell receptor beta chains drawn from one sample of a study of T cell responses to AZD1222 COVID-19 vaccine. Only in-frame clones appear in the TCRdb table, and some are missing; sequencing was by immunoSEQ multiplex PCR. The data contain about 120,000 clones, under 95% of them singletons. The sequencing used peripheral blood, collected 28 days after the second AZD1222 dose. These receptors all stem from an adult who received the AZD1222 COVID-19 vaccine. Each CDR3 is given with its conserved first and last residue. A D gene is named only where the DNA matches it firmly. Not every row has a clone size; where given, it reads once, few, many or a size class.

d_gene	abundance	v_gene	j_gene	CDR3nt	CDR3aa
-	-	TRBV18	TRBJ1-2	TGTGCCAGCTCACCATCCGCGGGAAACTATGGCTACACCTTC	CASSPSAGNYGYTF
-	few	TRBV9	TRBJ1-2	TGTGCCAGCAGCGTAGATTCAGGGAAGGAGGGCTACACCTTC	CASSVDSGKEGYTF
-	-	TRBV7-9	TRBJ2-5	TGTGCCAGCAGCTTAGAGTTAGCGGCCGCCGGCGGGACCCAGTACTTC	CASSLELAAAGGTQYF
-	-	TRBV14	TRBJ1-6	TGTGCCAGCAGTACAGGGTTAGATTCACCCCTCCACTTT	CASSTGLDSPLHF
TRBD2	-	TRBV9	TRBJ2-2	TGTGCCAGCAGCGTAGGTAGCGGGGGGCCCGGGGAGCTGTTTTTT	CASSVGSGGPGELFF
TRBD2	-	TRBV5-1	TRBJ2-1	TGCGCCAGCAGCTTCCGTAGCGGGAGCCTAAATGAGCAGTTCTTC	CASSFRSGSLNEQFF
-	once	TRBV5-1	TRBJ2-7	TGCGCCAGCAGCCCAGGAACAAGGGACGGTACCTACGAGCAGTACTTC	CASSPGTRDGTYEQYF
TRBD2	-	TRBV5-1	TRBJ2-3	TGCGCCAGCAGCGGGAACAAAGGGACTAGCGGCACAGATACGCAGTATTTT	CASSGNKGTSGTDTQYF
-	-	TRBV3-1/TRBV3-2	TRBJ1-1	TGTGCCAGCAGCCAACAACGGAACACTGAAGCTTTCTTT	CASSQQRNTEAFF
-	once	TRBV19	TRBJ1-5	TGTGCCAGTAGTATAGTTCCGGGGTTGGGAAATCAGCCCCAGCATTTT	CASSIVPGLGNQPQHF
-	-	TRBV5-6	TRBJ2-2	TGTGCCAGCAGCAAGGGGTCAACCGGGGAGCTGTTTTTT	CASSKGSTGELFF
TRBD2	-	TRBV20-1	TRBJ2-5	TGCAGTGCGAGTCTAGCGGAAGAGACCCAGTACTTC	CSASLAEETQYF
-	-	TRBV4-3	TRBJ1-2	TGCGCCAGCAGCCAAGCCGTCTCGGAAAGCTATGGCTACACCTTC	CASSQAVSESYGYTF
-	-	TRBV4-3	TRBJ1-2	TGCGCCAGCAGCCAAACCGGGGGGGAGGACTATGGCTACACCTTC	CASSQTGGEDYGYTF
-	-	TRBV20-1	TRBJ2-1	TGCTCAGGGGCCTACAATGAGCAGTTCTTC	CSGAYNEQFF
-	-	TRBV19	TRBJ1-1	TGTGCCAGTAGTACTTTTCATGGGGACACTGAAGCTTTCTTT	CASSTFHGDTEAFF
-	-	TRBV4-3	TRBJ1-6	TGCGCCAGCAGCCAAGAGGGGGGGGCAGGGAACTCACCCCTCCACTTT	CASSQEGGAGNSPLHF
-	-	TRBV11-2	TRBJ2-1	TGTGCCAGCAGCTTAGATCGGGAAGGCGAGTTCTTC	CASSLDREGEFF
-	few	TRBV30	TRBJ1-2	TGTGCCTGGGCGGGACCTCCTTCGGACTATGGCTACACCTTC	CAWAGPPSDYGYTF